A single sample is the source of the 24 T cell receptor beta chains below, sequenced in a study of blood T cells in healthy people across ages. It was with a sample-barcoded 5' primer and a J-beta primer mix that a second PCR of roughly 7 to 12 cycles was run. MiXCR, applied by TCRdb to the 5' RACE reads, yields one record per CDR3 protein. This table has 2 million or so distinct CDR3 sequences, about 49% appearing once. Sample: blood. The receptors were gathered from a woman aged 40 to 50 in good health.

This clonotype was seen a handful of times. This sequence joins TRBV7-2 and TRBJ1-2, with 7 bases lining up with TRBD1. The germline V gene encodes CDR1 SGHTA and CDR2 FQGNSA. With 5 bases clipped from V and 3 bases from J, the junction kept 9 bases outside the gene matches. There are 15 residues in the CDR3. This CDR3 is CASSRGQRSDYGYTF. The CDR3 nucleotides are TGTGCCAGCAGCCGGGGACAGCGATCGGACTATGGCTACACCTTC.

The genes are TRBV9 and TRBJ2-5; D unresolved. Looked up from germline, CDR1 is SGDLS and CDR2 is YYNGEE. With 0 bases removed from V and 4 bases from J, the gap between germline ends came to 10 bases. The CDR3 has 14 amino acids. The CDR3 region is CASSVEAAVETQYF. The CDR3 DNA reads TGTGCCAGCAGCGTAGAGGCAGCAGTAGAGACCCAGTACTTC.

The sample holds one count of this clonotype. The chain uses TRBV12-3 or TRBV12-4 and TRBJ2-1, with a tentative D call TRBD1 (6 bases). This CDR3 is 13 amino acids long. V lost 6 bases, J lost 6 bases, and 12 bases lay in between. CDR3 amino acids: CASSPRDINEQFF. In DNA, the CDR3 is TGTGCCAGCAGCCCCCGGGACATCAATGAGCAGTTCTTC.

Comment on this clonotype: Just one base apart from a much larger clone, this may be a read error. The J gene is TRBJ2-1, the V gene TRBV2; D ambiguous. The J call may not be correct, given that the DNA end is closer to TRBJ2-7. The CDR3 runs 12 residues. Germline CDR1 SNHLY, CDR2 FYNNEI. Written as DNA, the CDR3 is TGTGCCAGCAGTGAACAGTTCAATGAGCAGTACTTC. Translated: CASSEQFNEQYF.

In regard to this clonotype: Germline is not matched at one junction end, which may reflect a read error. The gene calls are TRBV28 and TRBJ1-2; TRBD1 might be the D (5 bases). The V gene's germline CDR1 is MDHEN and CDR2 SYDVKM. The CDR3 is 16 amino acids. The CDR3 spells CAISQPRQTPYYGYTF. The CDR3 bases are TGTGCCATCAGTCAGCCAAGACAGACCCCATACTATGGCTACACCTTC.

This sequence joins TRBV28 and TRBJ2-1; 7 bases are shared with TRBD2. The J call may be wrong; the DNA end is better matched by TRBJ2-7. CDR1 is MDHEN, CDR2 SYDVKM, per germline. CDR3 length equals 14 residues. The CDR3 spells CATRGDSSYNEQYF. The DNA of the CDR3 is TGTGCCACTCGGGGGGATAGCTCCTACAATGAGCAGTACTTC.

The V gene is TRBV7-9, the J gene TRBJ2-4; D gene ambiguous. The DNA end lines up better with TRBJ2-7; the J call may be wrong. The germline CDR1 and CDR2 sequences are SEHNR and FQNEAQ (reference sequence). The CDR3 sequence is 14 residues long. The CDR3 loop reads CASNPQTDSHEQYF. The CDR3 coding sequence is TGTGCCAGCAACCCGCAGACCGATTCCCACGAGCAGTACTTC.

Notes on this clonotype: At one end the junction does not follow the germline gene, possibly because of a read error. This rearrangement joins TRBV6-2 or TRBV6-3 to TRBJ1-2; tentative D call: TRBD1 (5 bases). Germline CDR1 reads MNHEY; CDR2 reads SVGEGT. This CDR3 spans 12 amino acids. The CDR3 coding sequence is TGTGCCTGCAGGGACGCTAACTATGGCTACACCTTC. The encoded protein is CACRDANYGYTF.

About this clonotype itself: A much larger clonotype is one base distant, so this may be a read error. The rearrangement uses TRBV21-1 and TRBJ2-7; the table's D call TRBD1 went unverified against the DNA. TRBV21-1 is an annotated pseudogene. This CDR3 comprises 13 residues. CDR3 nucleotides: TGTGCCAGCAGGGGGGGAAGCTCCTGCGAGCAGTACTTC. The encoded protein is CASRGGSSCEQYF.

There are a few counts of this clonotype. The CDR3 here is CASSPMAGGSYEQYF. Written as DNA, the CDR3 is TGCGCCAGCAGCCCTATGGCAGGCGGGTCCTACGAGCAGTACTTC. The chain links TRBV4-3 to TRBJ2-7; D perhaps matches TRBD2 (5 bases). The CDR3 runs 15 residues. Germline CDR1 reads LGHNA; CDR2 reads YSLEER. V was pared by 4 bases and J by 1 base, with 14 bases between.

V gene TRBV5-1 combines with J gene TRBJ2-3, with 15 bases matching TRBD2. The CDR3 runs 18 residues. Looked up from germline, CDR1 is SGHRS and CDR2 is YFSETQ. Trimming cost V 3 bases and J 1 base; bases outside gene matches: 6. CDR3 nucleotides: TGCGCCAGCAGCTCGGGACTAGCGGGGGGAGGTCGCACAGATACGCAGTATTTT. This encodes CASSSGLAGGGRTDTQYF.

The CDR3 DNA follows: TGTGCCAGCATTAGTACCCACAATGAGCAGTTCTTC. This translates into CASISTHNEQFF. The V gene is TRBV6-2 or TRBV6-3, the J gene TRBJ2-1; D ambiguous. CDR3 length equals 12 residues. V lost 7 bases, J lost 5 bases, and 9 bases lay in between. The V gene's germline CDR1 is MNHEY and CDR2 SVGEGT.

This clonotype turned up a few times. The chain combines TRBV7-2 with TRBJ2-1; 10 bases fit TRBD1. J was trimmed by 5 bases and V by 5 bases; bases with no gene match: 6. Germline V gene lookup returns CDR1 SGHTA and CDR2 FQGNSA. The CDR3 loop spans 15 amino acids. CDR3 nucleotides: TGTGCCAGCAGCCTCGACAGGGGGCGTCACAATGAGCAGTTCTTC. Translated: CASSLDRGRHNEQFF.

This clonotype occurred a few times. The chain has TRBV7-9 and TRBJ2-6; 7 nucleotides align to TRBD2. Trimming removed 5 bases from V and 0 bases from J; junction bases left unmatched: 7. This CDR3 contains 17 residues. CDR1 is SEHNR, CDR2 FQNEAQ, per germline (reference sequence). CDR3 amino acids: CASSGRDPSSGANVLTF. Written as DNA, the CDR3 is TGTGCCAGCAGCGGGAGGGACCCCAGCTCTGGGGCCAACGTCCTGACTTTC.

This clonotype was counted ten times or more. The rearrangement joins TRBV7-8 to TRBJ2-3; D assignment may be TRBD1 or TRBD2 (5 bases each). Germline loops: CDR1 SGHVS, CDR2 FQNEAQ. CDR3 length: 13 amino acids. With 3 bases removed from V and 6 bases from J, the gap between germline ends came to 10 bases. The CDR3 protein is CASSFIGADTQYF. The CDR3, as DNA: TGTGCCAGCAGCTTCATCGGGGCGGATACGCAGTATTTT.

V and J are TRBV3-1 and TRBJ2-5; a possible D gene is TRBD2 (6 bases). The ends were cut back, 0 bases at V and 4 bases at J, with 12 bases in the middle. The germline CDR1 and CDR2 sequences are LGHDT and YNNKEL (reference sequence). The CDR3 contains 15 residues. This chain's CDR3 is CASSQDLQGGETQYF. The CDR3 DNA is TGTGCCAGCAGCCAAGATCTTCAGGGAGGAGAGACCCAGTACTTC.

CDR3 in amino acids: CASSSGPKSTDTQYF. In nucleotides, the CDR3 is TGTGCCAGCAGCTCTGGACCAAAAAGCACAGATACGCAGTATTTT. The chain is built from TRBV7-2 and TRBJ2-3; no reliable D call. The CDR3 consists of 15 residues. Germline CDR1 is SGHTA and CDR2 is FQGNSA. Trimming left V 4 bases short and J 0 bases short, with 11 bases between.

This clonotype was observed a few times. The rearrangement uses TRBV4-2 and TRBJ2-7, with 8 bases that match TRBD2. The V gene's germline CDR1 is LGHNA and CDR2 YNFKEQ. V was pared by 4 bases and J by 7 bases, with 9 bases of the junction left unmatched. The CDR3 runs 14 residues. The chain's CDR3 is CASSPPTSGGEQYF. The CDR3 nucleotides are TGTGCCAGCAGCCCCCCAACTAGCGGCGGAGAGCAGTACTTC.

This clonotype was recorded only once. The rearrangement joins TRBV5-1 to TRBJ1-1; maybe TRBD1 (6 bases). Germline CDR1 and CDR2: SGHRS and YFSETQ. This CDR3 region has 15 residues. Trimming removed 0 bases from V and 4 bases from J, with 13 bases in between. In nucleotides, the CDR3 is TGCGCCAGCAGCTTGGAAAGGACAGTCTTCACTGAAGCTTTCTTT. It is translated as CASSLERTVFTEAFF.

V and J are TRBV5-6 and TRBJ2-7, with a weak D call TRBD2 (7 bases). The DNA end is more similar to TRBJ2-1, so the J call may be wrong. The CDR3 is made up of 15 amino acids. Germline V gene sequence: CDR1 SGHDT, CDR2 YYEEEE. The CDR3 DNA reads as TGTGCCAGCAGCTTGGGGGGGGGACAAGCTGCTGAGCAGTTCTTC. It specifies CASSLGGGQAAEQFF.

This rearrangement joins TRBV20-1 to TRBJ1-2; maybe TRBD1 (6 bases). The CDR3 covers 15 residues. Trimming pared 2 bases from V and 5 bases from J, leaving 18 bases between. Germline lookup yields CDR1 DFQATT and CDR2 SNEGSKA (reference sequence). The CDR3 here is CSARPTGFWVYGYTF. CDR3 in DNA: TGCAGTGCTAGACCTACAGGGTTCTGGGTATATGGCTACACCTTC.

The chain uses TRBV28 and TRBJ2-7; 7 bases are a match to TRBD1. J gave up 2 bases and V 9 bases, and 10 bases lay outside the gene matches. CDR1 and CDR2 from the germline V gene are MDHEN and SYDVKM. The CDR3 consists of 14 residues. The CDR3 sequence: CASGPGTATYEQYF. Here the CDR3 DNA reads TGTGCCAGTGGCCCCGGGACAGCAACCTACGAGCAGTACTTC.

The rearrangement uses TRBV20-1 and TRBJ2-5; TRBD2 is a possible D gene (7 bases). Per germline, CDR1 DFQATT and CDR2 SNEGSKA (reference sequence). CDR3 length: 16 amino acids. V lost 3 bases to trimming and J lost 6 bases, with 23 bases between them. CDR3: CSARPPGAGRVKTQYF. CDR3 DNA sequence: TGCAGTGCTAGGCCCCCAGGGGCAGGGAGGGTTAAGACCCAGTACTTC.

The V and J genes are TRBV7-2 and TRBJ1-5; D call uncertain. From germline, CDR1 is SGHTA and CDR2 FQGNSA. With 3 bases removed from V and 2 bases from J, the gap between germline ends came to 14 bases. There are 16 residues in the CDR3. The CDR3 region has the DNA TGTGCCAGCAGCTTGGAGAGGGCGCGGGGCAATCAGCCCCAGCATTTT. This translates into CASSLERARGNQPQHF.